Listed below are T cell receptor beta chains from one sample, sequenced in a study of Ad26.COV2.S vaccination and SARS-CoV-2 variants. TCRdb keeps only in-frame clones here, not all; method: immunoSEQ multiplex PCR. This table holds approximately 400,000 clones, 85% found once. This material consisted of peripheral blood, taken in a trial of Ad26.COV2.S vaccine versus placebo. The receptors derive from a person aged 18 to 65 who received the Ad26.COV2.S COVID-19 vaccine or a placebo. Each CDR3 is given with its conserved first and last residue. The D gene is left open where the match is weak. Not all rows give a size; the values are once, few, many and, for expanded clones, a class.

CDR3nt,CDR3aa,v_gene,j_gene,d_gene,abundance
TGCGCCAGCAGCCAGGGAGGGGGCTATGAGCAGTTCTTC,CASSQGGGYEQFF,TRBV4-3,TRBJ2-1,NA,once
TGTGCCAGCAGTTTCTACCCGGGGCAGCCCCAGCATTTT,CASSFYPGQPQHF,TRBV6-2/TRBV6-3,TRBJ1-5,NA,NA
TGTGCCAGCAGCCAAGATTTGAGTAGCGGGGGCGACGAGCAGTACTTC,CASSQDLSSGGDEQYF,TRBV3-1/TRBV3-2,TRBJ2-7,TRBD2,NA
TGTGCCAGCTCACCACAGGACAGGAATCGAGCTTTCTTT,CASSPQDRNRAFF,TRBV18,TRBJ1-1,TRBD1,NA
TGTGCCAGCAGCTCCCGGGACGGCACGTACGAGCAGTACTTC,CASSSRDGTYEQYF,TRBV7-9,TRBJ2-7,NA,NA
TGTGCCAGCAGCTCTGGACTAGCGGGGGTGACAGATACGCAGTATTTT,CASSSGLAGVTDTQYF,TRBV5-4,TRBJ2-3,TRBD2,few
TGTGCCAGTAGTATCGGAAACACCATATATTTT,CASSIGNTIYF,TRBV19,TRBJ1-3,NA,NA
TGTGCCAGCAGCTTAGACGGGACAGGGTTGGAGACCCAGTACTTC,CASSLDGTGLETQYF,TRBV5-5,TRBJ2-5,TRBD1,NA
TGTGCCAGCACGCCAGCGGGAGGGCCCTACAATGAGCAGTTCTTC,CASTPAGGPYNEQFF,TRBV28,TRBJ2-1,TRBD2,once
TGTGCCAGCAGTTCCCTGGGACAGGGGGCTCCCGAGCAGTACTTC,CASSSLGQGAPEQYF,TRBV3-1/TRBV3-2,TRBJ2-7,TRBD1,NA
TGCAGCGTTGTGGGTGCTGGGAACACCGGGGAGCTGTTTTTT,CSVVGAGNTGELFF,TRBV29-1,TRBJ2-2,NA,NA
TGTGCCAGCAGTGGACTAGAGACCGGGGAGCTGTTTTTT,CASSGLETGELFF,TRBV6-2/TRBV6-3,TRBJ2-2,TRBD2,NA
TGTGCCAGCACCGATGGGAGGACGCAGTATTTT,CASTDGRTQYF,TRBV3-1/TRBV3-2,TRBJ2-3,NA,NA
TGTGCCACCAGCAGACGGGACAGGTCGACCGGGGAGCTGTTTTTT,CATSRRDRSTGELFF,TRBV15,TRBJ2-2,TRBD1,NA
TGCGCCAGCAAAAAGGACTCAACCGGGACCACTGAAGCTTTCTTT,CASKKDSTGTTEAFF,TRBV5-1,TRBJ1-1,NA,NA
TGTGCCAGTAGTCCCAGGGGAAGCCTCGCGACCTTC,CASSPRGSLATF,TRBV19,TRBJ1-2,NA,NA
TGTGCCATCAGGGCAGCTTTTAATTCACCCCTCCACTTT,CAIRAAFNSPLHF,TRBV10-3,TRBJ1-6,NA,NA
TGCGCCAGCAGCTTGGCCGGACAGGGCGAGGAGACCCAGTACTTC,CASSLAGQGEETQYF,TRBV5-1,TRBJ2-5,TRBD1,NA
TGTGCCAGTAGTATGGTTGAGCGTAGCAATCAGCCCCAGCATTTT,CASSMVERSNQPQHF,TRBV19,TRBJ1-5,NA,NA
TGCGCCAGCAGCTTAGGGACAGGCGCCTACGAGCAGTACTTC,CASSLGTGAYEQYF,TRBV5-1,TRBJ2-7,TRBD1,NA
TGTGCCAGCTCACCTTTGAGACTGGACACAGATACGCAGTATTTT,CASSPLRLDTDTQYF,TRBV18,TRBJ2-3,NA,NA
TGTGCCAGCAGCCTCTACGACTCGGGAGAGGGCGAGCAGTACTTC,CASSLYDSGEGEQYF,TRBV3-1/TRBV3-2,TRBJ2-7,NA,NA
TGTGCCTGGAGTTCAGGGTTGAACACTGAAGCTTTCTTT,CAWSSGLNTEAFF,TRBV30,TRBJ1-1,NA,NA
TGTGCCAGCAGTGACAAAAACACAGATACGCAGTATTTT,CASSDKNTDTQYF,TRBV9,TRBJ2-3,NA,once
TGTGCTAGGGAACGGGGACAGGGGGCCTACAATGAGCAGTTCTTC,CARERGQGAYNEQFF,TRBV12-5,TRBJ2-1,TRBD1,NA
TGTGCCAGCAGCTTGGGACCGGGACAGGGATCCAATCAGCCCCAGCATTTT,CASSLGPGQGSNQPQHF,TRBV5-6,TRBJ1-5,TRBD1,many
TGTGCCAGCAGCCTCCGGGACAGGGACAATCAGCCCCAGCATTTT,CASSLRDRDNQPQHF,TRBV7-8,TRBJ1-5,TRBD1,once
TGTGCCACCACACTCGGGGGCCAAGAGACCCAGTACTTC,CATTLGGQETQYF,TRBV2,TRBJ2-5,NA,NA
TGCGCCAGCTCCCCTAACGGGGAGACCCAGTACTTC,CASSPNGETQYF,TRBV5-1,TRBJ2-5,NA,once
TGCGCCAGCAGCCAAAACAGGGCCCCGAGCACAGATACGCAGTATTTT,CASSQNRAPSTDTQYF,TRBV4-3,TRBJ2-3,NA,NA
TGCAGCGTTGAACGGGCAGGGGGGTATGGCTACACCTTC,CSVERAGGYGYTF,TRBV29-1,TRBJ1-2,TRBD1,NA
TGTGCCAGCAGCGTAGGGGAGGGGTTCTACGAGCAGTACTTC,CASSVGEGFYEQYF,TRBV9,TRBJ2-7,TRBD2,NA
TGTGCCAGCAGGCGGACAGGAACCTACGAGCAGTACTTC,CASRRTGTYEQYF,TRBV19,TRBJ2-7,TRBD1,NA